This TCR beta chain was recorded in a study of blood T cells in healthy people across ages. V was pared by 5 bases and J by 5 bases, with 9 bases of the junction left unmatched. The germline CDR1 and CDR2 sequences are SEHNR and FQNEAQ (reference sequence). The CDR3 has 14 residues. This clonotype has a handful of counts. A much more abundant neighbour one base away suggests this may be a read error. Sample-barcoded 5' priming and a J-beta primer mix drove a second PCR of about 6 to 12 cycles. TCRdb re-called the 5' RACE reads through MiXCR, storing one row per CDR3 protein. The table records fewer than 900,000 distinct CDR3 sequences, 45% to 50% of them present only once.

Source material: blood. The sequence derives from a woman aged 60 to 75 in good health. V gene TRBV7-9 combines with J gene TRBJ2-7, with 7 bases lining up with TRBD2. The CDR3: CASSVGGSKHEQYF. In DNA form, the CDR3 reads TGTGCCAGCAGCGTAGGCGGGAGCAAACACGAGCAGTACTTC.